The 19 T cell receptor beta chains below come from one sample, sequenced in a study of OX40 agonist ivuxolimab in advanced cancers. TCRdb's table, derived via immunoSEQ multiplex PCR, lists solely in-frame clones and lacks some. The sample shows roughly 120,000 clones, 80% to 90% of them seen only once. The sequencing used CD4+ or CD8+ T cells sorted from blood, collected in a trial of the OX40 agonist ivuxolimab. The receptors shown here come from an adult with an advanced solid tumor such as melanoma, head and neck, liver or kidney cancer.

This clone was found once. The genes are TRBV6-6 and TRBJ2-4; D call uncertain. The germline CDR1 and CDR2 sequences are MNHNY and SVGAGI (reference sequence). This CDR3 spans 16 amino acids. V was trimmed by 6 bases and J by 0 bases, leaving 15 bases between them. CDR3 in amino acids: CASSPPRTLAKNIQYF. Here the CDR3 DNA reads TGTGCCAGCAGCCCCCCGAGGACCCTAGCCAAAAACATTCAGTACTTC.

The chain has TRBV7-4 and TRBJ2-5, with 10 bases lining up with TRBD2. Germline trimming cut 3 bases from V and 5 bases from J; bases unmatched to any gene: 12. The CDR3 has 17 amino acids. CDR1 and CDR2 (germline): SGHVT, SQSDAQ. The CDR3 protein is CASSLPGLALLRETQYF. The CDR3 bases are TGTGCCAGCAGCTTGCCGGGACTAGCGTTACTCCGGGAGACCCAGTACTTC. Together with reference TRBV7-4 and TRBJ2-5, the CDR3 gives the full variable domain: GAGVSQSPRYKVAKRGRDVALRCDSISGHVTLYWYRQTLGQGSEVLTYSQSDAQRDKSGRPSGRFSAERPERSVSTLKIQRTEQGDSAVYLCASSLPGLALLRETQYFGPGTRLLVL.

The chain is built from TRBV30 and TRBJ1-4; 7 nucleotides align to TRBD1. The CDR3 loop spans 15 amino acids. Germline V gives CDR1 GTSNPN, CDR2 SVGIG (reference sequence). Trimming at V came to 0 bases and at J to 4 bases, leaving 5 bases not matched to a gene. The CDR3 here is CAWSVRRGGNEKLFF. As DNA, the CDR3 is TGTGCCTGGAGTGTCCGCAGGGGGGGTAATGAAAAACTGTTTTTT.

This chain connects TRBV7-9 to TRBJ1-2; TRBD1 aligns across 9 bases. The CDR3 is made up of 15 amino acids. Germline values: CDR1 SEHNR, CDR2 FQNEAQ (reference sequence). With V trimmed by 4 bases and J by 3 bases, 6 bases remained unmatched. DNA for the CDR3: TGTGCCAGCAGCTCCCGGGACAGGGAGGACTATGGCTACACCTTC. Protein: CASSSRDREDYGYTF.

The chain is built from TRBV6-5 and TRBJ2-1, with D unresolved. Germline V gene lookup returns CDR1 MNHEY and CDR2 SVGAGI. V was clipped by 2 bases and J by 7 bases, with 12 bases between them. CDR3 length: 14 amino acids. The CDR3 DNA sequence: TGTGCCAGCAGTTACCTCCAGTCCACTAATGAGCAGTTCTTC. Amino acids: CASSYLQSTNEQFF.

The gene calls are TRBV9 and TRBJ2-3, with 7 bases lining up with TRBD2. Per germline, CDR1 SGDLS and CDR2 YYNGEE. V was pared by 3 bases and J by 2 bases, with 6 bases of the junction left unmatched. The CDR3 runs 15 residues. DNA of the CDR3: TGTGCCAGCAGCGCAACGGGGGGTTACACAGATACGCAGTATTTT. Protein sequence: CASSATGGYTDTQYF.

This CDR3 is CASSFLYQETQYF. CDR3 coding DNA: TGCGCCAGCAGCTTTTTGTACCAAGAGACCCAGTACTTC. This rearrangement joins TRBV5-1 to TRBJ2-5; D gene ambiguous. V lost 2 bases to trimming and J lost 0 bases, with 5 bases between them. CDR1 SGHRS and CDR2 YFSETQ come from the germline V gene. This CDR3 has 13 amino acids.

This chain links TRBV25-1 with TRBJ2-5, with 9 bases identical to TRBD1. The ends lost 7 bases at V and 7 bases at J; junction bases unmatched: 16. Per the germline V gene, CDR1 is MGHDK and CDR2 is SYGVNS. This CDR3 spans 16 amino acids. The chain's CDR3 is CASNDAGTGPRGTQYF. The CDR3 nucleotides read TGTGCCAGCAACGACGCCGGGACAGGGCCTCGGGGGACCCAGTACTTC. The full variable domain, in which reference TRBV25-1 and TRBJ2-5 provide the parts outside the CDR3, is EADIYQTPRYLVIGTGKKITLECSQTMGHDKMYWYQQDPGMELHLIHYSYGVNSTEKGDLSSESTVSRIRTEHFPLTLESARPSHTSQYLCASNDAGTGPRGTQYFGPGTRLLVL.

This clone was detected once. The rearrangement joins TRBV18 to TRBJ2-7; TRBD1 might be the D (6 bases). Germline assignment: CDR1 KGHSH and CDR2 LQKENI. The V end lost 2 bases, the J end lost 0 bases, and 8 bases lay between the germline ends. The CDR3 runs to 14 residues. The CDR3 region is CASSPDRSSYEQYF. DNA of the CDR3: TGTGCCAGCTCACCAGACAGGAGCTCCTACGAGCAGTACTTC.

The CDR3: CASSLVPAWERETQYF. Here the CDR3 DNA reads TGTGCCAGCAGCTTAGTTCCAGCGTGGGAACGAGAGACCCAGTACTTC. This chain joins TRBV11-2 and TRBJ2-5, with D unresolved. Trimming took off 1 base at V and 4 bases at J, with 16 bases between the two ends. The CDR3 sequence is 16 residues long. Germline lookup yields CDR1 SGHAT and CDR2 FQNNGV.

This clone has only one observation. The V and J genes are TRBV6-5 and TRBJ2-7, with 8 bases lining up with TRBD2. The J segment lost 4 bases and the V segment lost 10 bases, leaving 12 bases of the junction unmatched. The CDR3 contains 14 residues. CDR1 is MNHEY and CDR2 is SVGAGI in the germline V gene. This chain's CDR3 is CATKSGGGRYEQYF. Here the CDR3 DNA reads TGTGCCACAAAGTCCGGGGGGGGGAGGTACGAGCAGTACTTC.

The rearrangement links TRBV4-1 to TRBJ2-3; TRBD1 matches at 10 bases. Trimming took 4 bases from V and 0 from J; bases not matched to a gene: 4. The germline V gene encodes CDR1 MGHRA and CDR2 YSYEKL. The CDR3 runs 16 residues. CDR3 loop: CASSPLGQGSTDTQYF. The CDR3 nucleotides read TGCGCCAGCAGCCCCTTGGGACAGGGGAGCACAGATACGCAGTATTTT.

CDR3 in amino acids: CASSPRLSGATDTQYF. In nucleotides, the CDR3 is TGTGCCAGCAGCCCGAGACTAAGCGGAGCAACAGATACGCAGTATTTT. The V and J genes are TRBV7-2 and TRBJ2-3, with D possibly TRBD2 on 5 matching bases. V was shortened by 5 bases and J by 3 bases, with 18 bases between the two germline ends. The CDR3 loop spans 16 amino acids. In germline, CDR1 is SGHTA, CDR2 FQGNSA.

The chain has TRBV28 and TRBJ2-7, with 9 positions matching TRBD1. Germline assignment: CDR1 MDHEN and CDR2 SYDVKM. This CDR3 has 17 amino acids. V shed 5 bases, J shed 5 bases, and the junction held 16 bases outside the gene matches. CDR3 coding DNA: TGTGCCAGCAGTCCTGCTTCTACAGGGGGCCACTTCCACGAGCAGTACTTC. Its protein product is CASSPASTGGHFHEQYF.

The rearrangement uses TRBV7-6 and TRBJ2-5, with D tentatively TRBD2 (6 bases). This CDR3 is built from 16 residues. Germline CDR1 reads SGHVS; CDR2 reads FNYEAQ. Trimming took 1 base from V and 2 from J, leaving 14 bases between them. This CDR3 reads CASSLEVAAGQETQYF. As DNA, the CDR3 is TGTGCCAGCAGCTTAGAAGTGGCGGCGGGGCAAGAGACCCAGTACTTC.

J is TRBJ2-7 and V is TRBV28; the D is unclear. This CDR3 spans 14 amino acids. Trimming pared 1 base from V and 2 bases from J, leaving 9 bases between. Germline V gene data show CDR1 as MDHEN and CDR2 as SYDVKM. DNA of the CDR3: TGTGCCAGCAGTTTATTCGGGTTTACCTACGAGCAGTACTTC. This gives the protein CASSLFGFTYEQYF.

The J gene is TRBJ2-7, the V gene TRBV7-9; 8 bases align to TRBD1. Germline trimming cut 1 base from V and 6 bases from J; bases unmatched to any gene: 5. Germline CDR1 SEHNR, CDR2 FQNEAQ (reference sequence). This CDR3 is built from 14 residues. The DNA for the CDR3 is TGTGCCAGCAGCTTAGAGTTCAGGGGGCGCGAGCAGTACTTC. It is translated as CASSLEFRGREQYF.

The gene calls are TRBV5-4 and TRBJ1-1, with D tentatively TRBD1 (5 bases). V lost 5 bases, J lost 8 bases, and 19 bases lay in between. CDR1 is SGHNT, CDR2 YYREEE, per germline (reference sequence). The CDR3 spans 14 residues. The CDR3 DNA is TGTGCCAGCAGACGGGACGGCGGGACCCTAGAAGCTTTCTTT. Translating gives CASRRDGGTLEAFF.

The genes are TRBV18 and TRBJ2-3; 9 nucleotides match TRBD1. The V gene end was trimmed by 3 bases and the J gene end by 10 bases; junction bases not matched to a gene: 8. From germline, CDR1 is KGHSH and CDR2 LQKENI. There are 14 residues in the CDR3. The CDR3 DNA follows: TGTGCCAGCTCACCCGAAAACCGGGACAGGGCGCAGTATTTT. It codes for CASSPENRDRAQYF.